This entry concerns a single TCR beta chain. Original handling: For nucleated cells, counts were estimated from reference gene primer amplification. The assay was immunoSEQ multiplex PCR, and TCRdb's table has in-frame clones only and misses some. V, J and clone size are taken as reported in that table, and D and trimming were inferred from the DNA itself. The repertoire holds about 250,000 clones, with roughly nine tenths as singletons. The data derive from a study of blood T cell repertoires in COVID-19. Study summary: T cells, B-cell-depleted T cells, or PBMCs supplied cDNA or gDNA.

CDR3 length equals 18 residues. Trimming took 5 bases from V and 2 from J; bases not matched to a gene: 15. Germline V gene data show CDR1 as SGHTA and CDR2 as FQGNSA. The sample comprised PBMCs or T cells enriched from blood (not recorded which). The chain uses TRBV7-2 and TRBJ2-7, with 10 bases matching TRBD2. The receptor comes from a woman aged 45-65 years who had recovered from COVID-19. In DNA, the CDR3 is TGTGCCAGCAGCACTAGGCCTCCTAGCGGGAGCTATACCTACGAGCAGTACTTC. Its protein product is CASSTRPPSGSYTYEQYF.